The rows below give T cell receptor beta chains drawn from one sample of a study of T cells expressing NK-cell markers. TCRdb reprocessed the 5' RACE reads, with one entry per CDR3 protein and no DNA. The sample includes almost 450,000 distinct CDR3 sequences. The specimen was blood T cells: a sorted CD56 or NKG2C T cell subset, CD4+ or CD8+ T cells, or bulk PBMC T cells (not recorded which). These receptor sequences come from a woman aged 18 to 75 in good health. Both conserved end residues are part of each CDR3.

V: TRBV12-3/TRBV12-4; J: TRBJ1-2; CDR3: CASSSQIGNYGYTF
V: TRBV28; J: TRBJ1-5; CDR3: CASSLRDRRNQPQHF
V: TRBV4-3; J: TRBJ2-4; CDR3: CASSQRDRGSENIQYF
V: TRBV5-1; J: TRBJ2-3; CDR3: CASSLAGRWRDVTDTQYF
V: TRBV5-1; J: TRBJ2-2; CDR3: CASSREDRANTGELFF
V: TRBV4-3; J: TRBJ2-3; CDR3: CASSQLLLAGEPDTQYF
V: TRBV7-9; J: TRBJ1-1; CDR3: CASSSRRTGGTEAFF
V: TRBV7-2; J: TRBJ2-1; CDR3: CASSVDWSSYNEQFF
V: TRBV7-2; J: TRBJ2-3; CDR3: CASSLAELGTQYF
V: TRBV25-1; J: TRBJ1-2; CDR3: CASSEFNSDPDGYTF
V: TRBV7-9; J: TRBJ2-1; CDR3: CASSPTSGGANEQFF
V: TRBV12-3/TRBV12-4; J: TRBJ2-2; CDR3: CASSSGTGYTGELFF
V: TRBV25-1; J: TRBJ2-1; CDR3: CASSGIYRASYNEQFF
V: TRBV11-2; J: TRBJ1-2; CDR3: CASSPLPGRNLYGYTF
V: TRBV12-3/TRBV12-4; J: TRBJ2-3; CDR3: CASSFSIHQSTDTQYF
V: TRBV20-1; J: TRBJ2-1; CDR3: CSATGTSSSYNEQFF
V: TRBV7-2; J: TRBJ2-1; CDR3: CASSLEAGYEQFF
V: TRBV20-1; J: TRBJ1-2; CDR3: CSARPDRGGGYTF
V: TRBV5-1; J: TRBJ2-3; CDR3: CASSYLGPHPTDTQYF
V: TRBV20-1; J: TRBJ2-1; CDR3: CSARENVRRGEQFF
V: TRBV11-2; J: TRBJ1-5; CDR3: CASSAYRGDNQPQHF
V: TRBV9; J: TRBJ2-3; CDR3: CASRAYTDTQYF